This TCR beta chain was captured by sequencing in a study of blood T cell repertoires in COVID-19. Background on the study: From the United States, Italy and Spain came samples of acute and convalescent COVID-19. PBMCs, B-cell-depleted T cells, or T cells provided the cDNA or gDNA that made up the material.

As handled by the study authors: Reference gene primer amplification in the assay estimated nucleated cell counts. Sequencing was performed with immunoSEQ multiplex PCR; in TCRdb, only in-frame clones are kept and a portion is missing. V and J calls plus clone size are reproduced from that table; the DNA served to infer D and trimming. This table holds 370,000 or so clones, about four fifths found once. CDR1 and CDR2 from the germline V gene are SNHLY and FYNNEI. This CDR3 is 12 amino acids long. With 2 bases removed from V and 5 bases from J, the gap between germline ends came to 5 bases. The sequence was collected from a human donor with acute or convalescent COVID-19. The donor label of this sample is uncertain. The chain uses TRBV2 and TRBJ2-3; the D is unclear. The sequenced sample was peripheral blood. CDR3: CASSEIQDTQYF. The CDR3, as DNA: TGTGCCAGCAGTGAAATCCAAGATACGCAGTATTTT.